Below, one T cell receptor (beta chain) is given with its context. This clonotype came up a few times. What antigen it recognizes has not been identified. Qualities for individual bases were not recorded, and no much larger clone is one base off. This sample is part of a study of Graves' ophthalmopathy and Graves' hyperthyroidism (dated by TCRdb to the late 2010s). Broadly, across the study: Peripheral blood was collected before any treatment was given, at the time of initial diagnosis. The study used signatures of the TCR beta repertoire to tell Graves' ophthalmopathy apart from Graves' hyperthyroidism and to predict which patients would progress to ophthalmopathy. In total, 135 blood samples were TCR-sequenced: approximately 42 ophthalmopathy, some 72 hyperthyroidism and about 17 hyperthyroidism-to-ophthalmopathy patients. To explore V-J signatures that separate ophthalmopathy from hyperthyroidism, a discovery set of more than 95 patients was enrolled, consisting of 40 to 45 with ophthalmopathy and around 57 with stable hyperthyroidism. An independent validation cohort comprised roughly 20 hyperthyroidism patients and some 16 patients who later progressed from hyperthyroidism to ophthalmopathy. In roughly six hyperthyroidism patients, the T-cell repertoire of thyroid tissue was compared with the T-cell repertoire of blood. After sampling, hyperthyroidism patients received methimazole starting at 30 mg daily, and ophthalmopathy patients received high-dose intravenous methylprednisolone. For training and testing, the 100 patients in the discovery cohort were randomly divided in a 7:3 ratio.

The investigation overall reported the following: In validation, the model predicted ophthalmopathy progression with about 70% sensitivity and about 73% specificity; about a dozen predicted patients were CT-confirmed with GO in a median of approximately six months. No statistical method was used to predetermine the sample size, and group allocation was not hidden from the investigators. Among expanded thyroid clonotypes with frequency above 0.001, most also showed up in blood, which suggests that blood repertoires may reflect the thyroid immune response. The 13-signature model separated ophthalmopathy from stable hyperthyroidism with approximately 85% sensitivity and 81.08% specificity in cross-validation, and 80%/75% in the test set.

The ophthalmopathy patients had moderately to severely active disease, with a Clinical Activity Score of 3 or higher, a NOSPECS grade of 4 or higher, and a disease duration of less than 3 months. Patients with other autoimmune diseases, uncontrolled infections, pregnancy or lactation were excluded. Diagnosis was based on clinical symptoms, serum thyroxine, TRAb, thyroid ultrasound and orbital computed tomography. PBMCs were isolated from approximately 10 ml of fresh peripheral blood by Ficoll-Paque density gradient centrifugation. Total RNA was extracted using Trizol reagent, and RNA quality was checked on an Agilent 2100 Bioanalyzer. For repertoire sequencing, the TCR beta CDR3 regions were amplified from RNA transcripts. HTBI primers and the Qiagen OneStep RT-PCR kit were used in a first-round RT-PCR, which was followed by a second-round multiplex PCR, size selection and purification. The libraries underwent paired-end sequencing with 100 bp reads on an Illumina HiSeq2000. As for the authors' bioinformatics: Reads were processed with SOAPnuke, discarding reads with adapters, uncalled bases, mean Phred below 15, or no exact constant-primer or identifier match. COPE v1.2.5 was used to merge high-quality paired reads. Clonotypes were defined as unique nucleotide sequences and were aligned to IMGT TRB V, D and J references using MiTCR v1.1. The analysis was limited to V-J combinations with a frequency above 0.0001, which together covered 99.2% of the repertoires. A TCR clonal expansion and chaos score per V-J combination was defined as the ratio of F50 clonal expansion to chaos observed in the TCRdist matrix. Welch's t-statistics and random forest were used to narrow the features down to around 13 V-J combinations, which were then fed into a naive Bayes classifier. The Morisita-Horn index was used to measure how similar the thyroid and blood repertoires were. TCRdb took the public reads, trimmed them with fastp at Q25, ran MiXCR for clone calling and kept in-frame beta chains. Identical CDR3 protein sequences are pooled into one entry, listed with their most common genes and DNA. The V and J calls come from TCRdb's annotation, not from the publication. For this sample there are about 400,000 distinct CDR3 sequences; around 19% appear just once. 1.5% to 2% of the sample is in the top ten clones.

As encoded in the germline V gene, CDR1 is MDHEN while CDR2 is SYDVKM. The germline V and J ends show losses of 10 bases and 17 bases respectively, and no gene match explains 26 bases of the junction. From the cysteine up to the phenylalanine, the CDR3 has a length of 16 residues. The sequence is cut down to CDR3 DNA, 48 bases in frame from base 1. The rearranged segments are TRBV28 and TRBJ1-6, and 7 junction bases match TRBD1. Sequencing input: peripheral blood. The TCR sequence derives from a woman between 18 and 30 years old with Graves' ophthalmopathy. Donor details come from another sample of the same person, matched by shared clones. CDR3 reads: CATAGTAIPAGEGVHF. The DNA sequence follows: TGTGCCACGGCCGGGACAGCTATCCCAGCCGGTGAGGGGGTCCACTTT.